This record covers a single T cell receptor (beta chain). V gave up 4 bases and J gave up 2 bases, with 9 bases separating them. Germline loops: CDR1 MDHEN, CDR2 SYDVKM. The CDR3 covers 13 residues. The sample belongs to a study of OX40 agonist ivuxolimab in advanced cancers. Profiled with immunoSEQ multiplex PCR; TCRdb holds only in-frame clones, not every one. The table records some 65,000 clones, about 85% of them present only once. This rearrangement joins TRBV28 to TRBJ2-7; D is unresolved. This material consisted of CD4+ or CD8+ T cells sorted from blood, taken in a trial of the OX40 agonist ivuxolimab. The receptor was derived from an adult with an advanced solid tumor such as melanoma, head and neck, liver or kidney cancer. The CDR3 coding sequence is TGTGCCAGCAGTTACTTGAGGACCTACGAGCAGTACTTC. Translated: CASSYLRTYEQYF. The full variable domain, with the rest looked up from reference TRBV28 and TRBJ2-7, is DVKVTQSSRYLVKRTGEKVFLECVQDMDHENMFWYRQDPGLGLRLIYFSYDVKMKEKGDIPEGYSVSREKKERFSLILESASTNQTSMYLCASSYLRTYEQYFGPGTRLTVT.